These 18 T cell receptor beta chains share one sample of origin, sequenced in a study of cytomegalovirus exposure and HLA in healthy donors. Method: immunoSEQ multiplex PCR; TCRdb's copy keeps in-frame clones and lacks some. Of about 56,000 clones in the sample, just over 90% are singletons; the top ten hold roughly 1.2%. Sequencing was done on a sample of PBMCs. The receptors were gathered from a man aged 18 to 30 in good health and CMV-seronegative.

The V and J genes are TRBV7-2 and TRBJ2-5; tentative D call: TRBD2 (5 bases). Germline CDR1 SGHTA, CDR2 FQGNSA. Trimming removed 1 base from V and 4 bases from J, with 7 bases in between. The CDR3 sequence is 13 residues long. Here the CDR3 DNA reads TGTGCCAGCAGCTTAGGGGCGGGAGAGACCCAGTACTTC. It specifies CASSLGAGETQYF.

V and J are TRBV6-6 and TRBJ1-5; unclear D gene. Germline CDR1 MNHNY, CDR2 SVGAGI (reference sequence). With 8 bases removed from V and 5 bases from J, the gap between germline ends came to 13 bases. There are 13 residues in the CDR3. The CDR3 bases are TGTGCCAGCCGGGAAGTAATCGATCAGCCCCAGCATTTT. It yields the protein CASREVIDQPQHF.

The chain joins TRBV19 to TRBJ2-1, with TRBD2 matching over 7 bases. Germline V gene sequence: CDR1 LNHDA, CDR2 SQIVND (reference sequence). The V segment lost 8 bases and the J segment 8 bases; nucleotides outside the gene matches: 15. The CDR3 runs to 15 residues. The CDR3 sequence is CASATWWEGPHEQFF. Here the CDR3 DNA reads TGTGCCAGTGCCACATGGTGGGAGGGCCCCCATGAGCAGTTCTTC.

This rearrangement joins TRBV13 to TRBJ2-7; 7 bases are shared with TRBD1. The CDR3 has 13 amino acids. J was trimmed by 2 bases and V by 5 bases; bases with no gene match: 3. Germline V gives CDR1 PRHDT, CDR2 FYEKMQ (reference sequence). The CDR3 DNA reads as TGTGCCAGCAGCCGACAGGGTCCCTACGAGCAGTACTTC. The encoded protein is CASSRQGPYEQYF. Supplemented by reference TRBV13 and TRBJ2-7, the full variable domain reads AAGVIQSPRHLIKEKRETATLKCYPIPRHDTVYWYQQGPGQDPQFLISFYEKMQSDKGSIPDRFSAQQFSDYHSELNMSSLELGDSALYFCASSRQGPYEQYFGPGTRLTVT.

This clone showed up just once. The CDR3 DNA reads as TGTGCCAGCAGCTTAGGTCACTCTGGGGCCAACGTCCTGACTTTC. It codes for CASSLGHSGANVLTF. The V and J genes are TRBV11-1 and TRBJ2-6; no clear D gene. Germline V lookup: CDR1 SGHAT, CDR2 FQDESV (reference sequence). This CDR3 is 15 amino acids long. Trimming removed 1 base at V and 0 bases at J, with 4 bases between. The full variable domain, with the rest looked up from reference TRBV11-1 and TRBJ2-6, is EAEVAQSPRYKITEKSQAVAFWCDPISGHATLYWYRQILGQGPELLVQFQDESVVDDSQLPKDRFSAERLKGVDSTLKIQPAELGDSAMYLCASSLGHSGANVLTFGAGSRLTVL.

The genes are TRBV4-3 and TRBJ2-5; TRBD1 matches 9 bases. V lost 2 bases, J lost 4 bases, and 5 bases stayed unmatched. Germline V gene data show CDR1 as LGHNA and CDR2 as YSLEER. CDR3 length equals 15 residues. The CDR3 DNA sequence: TGCGCCAGCAGCCAACTACAGGGGGCGGGAGAGACCCAGTACTTC. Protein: CASSQLQGAGETQYF.

Written as DNA, the CDR3 is TGTGCCAGTAGTATTGGAGGCCCCAATCAGCCCCAGCATTTT. Translation gives CASSIGGPNQPQHF. V is TRBV19 and J is TRBJ1-5, with D unclear. The germline CDR1 and CDR2 sequences are LNHDA and SQIVND (reference sequence). The length of the CDR3 is 14 residues. Trimming shortened V by 3 bases and J by 3 bases, and 9 bases separated the two germline ends.

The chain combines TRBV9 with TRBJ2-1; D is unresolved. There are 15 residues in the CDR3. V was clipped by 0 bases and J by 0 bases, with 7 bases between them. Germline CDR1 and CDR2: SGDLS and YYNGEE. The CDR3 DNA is TGTGCCAGCAGCGTAGTAGAGAGCTCCTACAATGAGCAGTTCTTC. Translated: CASSVVESSYNEQFF.

CDR3 nucleotides: TGTGCCAGCAGCCATGGTAGCTCCTACGAGCAGTACTTC. Translation: CASSHGSSYEQYF. This chain links TRBV7-3 with TRBJ2-7, with D unclear. The CDR3 covers 13 residues. V shed 5 bases and J shed 0 bases, with 8 bases lying between them. The V gene's germline CDR1 is SGHTA and CDR2 FQGTGA.

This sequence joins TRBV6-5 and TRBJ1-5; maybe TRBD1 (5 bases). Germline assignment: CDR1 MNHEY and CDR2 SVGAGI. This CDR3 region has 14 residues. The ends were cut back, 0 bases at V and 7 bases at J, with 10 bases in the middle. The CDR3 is CASSYSTVGQPQHF. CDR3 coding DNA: TGTGCCAGCAGTTACTCGACAGTTGGACAGCCCCAGCATTTT.

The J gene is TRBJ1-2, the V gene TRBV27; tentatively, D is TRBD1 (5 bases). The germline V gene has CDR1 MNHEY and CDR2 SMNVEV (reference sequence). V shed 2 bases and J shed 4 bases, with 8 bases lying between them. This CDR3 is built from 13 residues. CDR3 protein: CASSLDRGYGYTF. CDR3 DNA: TGTGCCAGCAGTTTAGACAGAGGCTATGGCTACACCTTC.

CDR3 sequence (DNA): TGTGCCAGCAGCTCTGGGTGGGGCGGAGTTACCACAGATACGCAGTATTTT. Translated: CASSSGWGGVTTDTQYF. The chain joins TRBV5-4 to TRBJ2-3; tentative D call: TRBD1 (5 bases). Per the germline V gene, CDR1 is SGHNT and CDR2 is YYREEE (reference sequence). With 3 bases removed from V and 2 bases from J, the gap between germline ends came to 19 bases. The CDR3 is 17 amino acids. Together with reference TRBV5-4 and TRBJ2-3, the CDR3 gives the full variable domain: ETGVTQSPTHLIKTRGQQVTLRCSSQSGHNTVSWYQQALGQGPQFIFQYYREEENGRGNFPPRFSGLQFPNYSSELNVNALELDDSALYLCASSSGWGGVTTDTQYFGPGTRLTVL.

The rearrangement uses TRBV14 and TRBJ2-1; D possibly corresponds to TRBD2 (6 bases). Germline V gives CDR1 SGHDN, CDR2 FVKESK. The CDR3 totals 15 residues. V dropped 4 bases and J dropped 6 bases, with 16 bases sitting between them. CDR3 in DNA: TGTGCCAGCAGCCCCGGCCGCGGGAACCTCAATGAGCAGTTCTTC. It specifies CASSPGRGNLNEQFF.

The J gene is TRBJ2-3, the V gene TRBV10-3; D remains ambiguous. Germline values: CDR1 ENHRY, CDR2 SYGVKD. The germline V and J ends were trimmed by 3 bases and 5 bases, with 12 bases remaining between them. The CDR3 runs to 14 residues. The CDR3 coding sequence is TGTGCCATCAGTGACCTTAACCGGGTAGATACGCAGTATTTT. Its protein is CAISDLNRVDTQYF.

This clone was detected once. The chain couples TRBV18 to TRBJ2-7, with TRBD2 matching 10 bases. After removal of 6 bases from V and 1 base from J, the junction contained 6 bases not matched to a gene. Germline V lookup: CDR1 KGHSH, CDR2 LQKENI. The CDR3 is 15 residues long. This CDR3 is CASSSTSGTSYEQYF. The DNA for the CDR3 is TGTGCCAGCTCGTCCACTAGCGGGACTTCCTACGAGCAGTACTTC.

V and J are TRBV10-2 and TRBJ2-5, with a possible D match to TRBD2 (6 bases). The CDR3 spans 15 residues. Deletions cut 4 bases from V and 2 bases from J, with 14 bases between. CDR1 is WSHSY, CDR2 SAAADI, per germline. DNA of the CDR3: TGCGCCAGCAGTGGAAAGGGAGGTGGGCAAGAGACCCAGTACTTC. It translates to CASSGKGGGQETQYF.

The CDR3 nucleotides are TGTGCCAGCAGTGACACAGGGGGTTCAGGCGAAAAACTGTTTTTT. It specifies CASSDTGGSGEKLFF. The chain combines TRBV6-1 with TRBJ1-4, with 8 nucleotides matching TRBD1. Germline V gene data show CDR1 as MNHNS and CDR2 as SASEGT. After removal of 3 bases from V and 8 bases from J, the junction contained 8 bases not matched to a gene. The length of the CDR3 is 15 residues.

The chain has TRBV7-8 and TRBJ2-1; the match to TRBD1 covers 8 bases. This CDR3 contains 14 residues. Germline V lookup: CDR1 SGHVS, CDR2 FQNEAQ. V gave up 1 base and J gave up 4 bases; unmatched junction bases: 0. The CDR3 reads CASSLGTGYNEQFF. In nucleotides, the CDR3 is TGTGCCAGCAGCTTAGGGACAGGGTACAATGAGCAGTTCTTC.